This TCR beta chain was sequenced during a study of cytomegalovirus exposure and HLA in healthy donors. Findings of the study overall: Sequencing probably produced one cluster of sequence variants that were highly shared.

PCR primers comprised 60 Vbeta and 13 Jbeta primers. TCRdb's table, derived via immunoSEQ multiplex PCR, lists solely in-frame clones and lacks some. The sample yields fewer than 150,000 clones, 75% to 85% seen once. For this clone: Its target is not known.

CDR3 size: 16 residues. Germline CDR1 reads SGHRS; CDR2 reads YFSETQ. V trimming: 4 bases; J trimming: 1 base; junction bases outside the gene matches: 10. The sample consisted of PBMCs. V usage is TRBV5-1 and J usage is TRBJ1-1; 7 nucleotides match TRBD1. This sequence was found in a man in his forties in good health and CMV-seronegative. DNA for the CDR3: TGCGCCAGCAGCGTACAGGGGATCGGGGAGAACACTGAAGCTTTCTTT. Translating gives CASSVQGIGENTEAFF.